A single sample is the source of the 27 T cell receptor beta chains below, sequenced in a study of blood T cell repertoires in COVID-19. Data came from immunoSEQ multiplex PCR; TCRdb stores just in-frame clones and leaves some out. The sample has around 150,000 clones, roughly nine tenths seen once. Sample: peripheral blood. The receptors stem from a woman aged 60-70 years with active or convalescent COVID-19.

The gene calls are TRBV19 and TRBJ1-5; 7 bases agree with TRBD1. The V and J ends lost 5 bases and 0 bases, in that order; junction bases with no gene match: 4. This CDR3 spans 15 amino acids. Germline CDR1 is LNHDA and CDR2 is SQIVND (reference sequence). The CDR3, as DNA: TGTGCCAGTAGTCCCGGGACAGTTAGCAATCAGCCCCAGCATTTT. It yields the protein CASSPGTVSNQPQHF.

V is TRBV7-2 and J is TRBJ2-5; D perhaps matches TRBD2 (7 bases). Trimming removed 5 bases at V and 7 bases at J, with 20 bases between. Germline values: CDR1 SGHTA, CDR2 FQGNSA. This CDR3 has 15 amino acids. CDR3 coding DNA: TGTGCCAGCAGCACCCAGCTAGGGGGGGCGGGGACCCAGTACTTC. Protein: CASSTQLGGAGTQYF. Combining the CDR3 with reference TRBV7-2 and TRBJ2-5 gives the whole variable domain GAGVSQSPSNKVTEKGKDVELRCDPISGHTALYWYRQSLGQGLEFLIYFQGNSAPDKSGLPSDRFSAERTGGSVSTLTIQRTQQEDSAVYLCASSTQLGGAGTQYFGPGTRLLVL.

The CDR3 reads CASIADRVDGNTIYF. In DNA form, the CDR3 reads TGTGCCAGTATTGCGGACAGGGTAGATGGAAACACCATATATTTT. This sequence joins TRBV19 and TRBJ1-3; 8 bases match TRBD1. The length of the CDR3 is 15 residues. V lost 7 bases to trimming and J lost 3 bases; unmatched junction nucleotides: 8. Germline V gene data show CDR1 as LNHDA and CDR2 as SQIVND (reference sequence).

The chain has TRBV10-3 and TRBJ1-1; weak D call: TRBD1 (6 bases). The CDR3 has 15 amino acids. The ends were cut back, 3 bases at V and 4 bases at J, with 15 bases in the middle. CDR1 and CDR2 (germline): ENHRY, SYGVKD. In nucleotides, the CDR3 is TGTGCCATCAGTGAAGTTGGGGGGGCGGCCACTGAAGCTTTCTTT. This sequence encodes CAISEVGGAATEAFF.

The V and J genes are TRBV11-2 and TRBJ2-1; 9 bases agree with TRBD2. Per germline, CDR1 SGHAT and CDR2 FQNNGV. The V and J ends lost 1 base and 4 bases, in that order; junction bases with no gene match: 5. CDR3 length equals 16 residues. The CDR3 DNA reads as TGTGCCAGCAGCTTAGGCGGGGGGGGTCTATACAATGAGCAGTTCTTC. Protein: CASSLGGGGLYNEQFF.

This chain uses TRBV7-3 with TRBJ1-1; the D gene is possibly TRBD1 (5 bases). There are 16 residues in the CDR3. Germline loops: CDR1 SGHTA, CDR2 FQGTGA. V was cut by 2 bases and J by 2 bases, with 15 bases left in between. DNA for the CDR3: TGTGCCAGCAGCTTATTGGGTCGGGGACTAAACACTGAAGCTTTCTTT. As protein: CASSLLGRGLNTEAFF.

The J gene is TRBJ1-2, the V gene TRBV9; D possibly corresponds to TRBD1 (6 bases). V was clipped by 3 bases and J by 6 bases, with 18 bases between them. Germline V CDR1 and CDR2: SGDLS, YYNGEE. The CDR3 length is 15 residues. CDR3 loop: CASSAMGGAGNGYTF. In nucleotides, the CDR3 is TGTGCCAGCAGCGCCATGGGGGGGGCAGGGAATGGCTACACCTTC.

This rearrangement joins TRBV2 to TRBJ1-2; 10 nucleotides agree with TRBD1. CDR1 is SNHLY and CDR2 is FYNNEI in the germline V gene. V lost 5 bases to trimming and J lost 4 bases; unmatched junction nucleotides: 7. The CDR3 is 15 residues long. The CDR3 DNA reads as TGTGCCAGCAGTCCCAGGACAGGGGGGCCCTATGGCTACACCTTC. Translated, it gives CASSPRTGGPYGYTF.

V usage is TRBV4-3 and J usage is TRBJ1-1; possibly TRBD1 for D (5 bases). Germline V gene lookup returns CDR1 LGHNA and CDR2 YSLEER. The CDR3 has 17 residues. Trimming took off 0 bases at V and 0 bases at J, with 14 bases between the two ends. This chain's CDR3 is CASSQEDKMGMNTEAFF. In nucleotides, the CDR3 is TGCGCCAGCAGCCAAGAGGACAAGATGGGAATGAACACTGAAGCTTTCTTT.

The V and J genes are TRBV12-5 and TRBJ2-5; 8 bases line up with TRBD2. Germline V gives CDR1 LGHNT, CDR2 FRNRAP. After removal of 5 bases from V and 0 bases from J, the junction contained 5 bases not matched to a gene. This CDR3 has 15 amino acids. CDR3: CASGRGGTYQETQYF. CDR3 DNA: TGTGCTAGTGGTCGGGGGGGAACCTACCAAGAGACCCAGTACTTC.

This clone rates as medium-sized. V and J are TRBV2 and TRBJ1-5; D may be TRBD1 (6 bases). Trimming stripped 6 bases from V and 2 bases from J, with 14 bases between. The V gene's germline CDR1 is SNHLY and CDR2 FYNNEI. The CDR3 totals 15 residues. The CDR3 bases are TGTGCCAGCAGCCTGGGCCGGACAGGCAATCAGCCCCAGCATTTT. It encodes CASSLGRTGNQPQHF.

V is TRBV24-1 and J is TRBJ2-2, with D possibly matching TRBD2 (6 bases). The CDR3 contains 14 residues. Germline V gene sequence: CDR1 KGHDR, CDR2 SFDVKD. V lost 2 bases and J 5 bases, leaving 8 bases between the germline ends. CDR3 residues: CATSDSGVTGELFF. The CDR3 bases are TGTGCCACCAGTGATTCGGGGGTGACCGGGGAGCTGTTTTTT.

This clone has only a few counts. CDR3 DNA: TGTGCCAGCAGTTACGCCGACAGTGGGGCTTTCTTT. Its translation is CASSYADSGAFF. The chain uses TRBV6-2 or TRBV6-3 and TRBJ1-1, with D maybe TRBD1 (5 bases). This CDR3 comprises 12 residues. The V end was cut by 2 bases, the J end by 11 bases, with 12 bases between. The V gene's germline CDR1 is MNHEY and CDR2 SVGEGT.

The chain recombines TRBV5-4 with TRBJ2-7, with 11 bases identical to TRBD1. Looked up from germline, CDR1 is SGHNT and CDR2 is YYREEE (reference sequence). The CDR3 is 15 amino acids. V dropped 3 bases and J dropped 5; count of bases not matched to a gene: 7. The CDR3 loop reads CASSSYGQGADEQYF. DNA of the CDR3: TGTGCCAGCAGCTCCTATGGACAGGGGGCGGACGAGCAGTACTTC.

The chain carries TRBV27 and TRBJ2-7, with TRBD1 matching 9 bases. Trimming at V came to 1 base and at J to 7 bases, leaving 11 bases not matched to a gene. Per the germline V gene, CDR1 is MNHEY and CDR2 is SMNVEV (reference sequence). The CDR3 is 16 amino acids. The CDR3 coding sequence is TGTGCCAGCAGTTTATTTGTCGGGACAGGGTCGGGGGAGCAGTACTTC. This sequence encodes CASSLFVGTGSGEQYF.

V is TRBV4-3 and J is TRBJ2-7; perhaps TRBD1 as D (6 bases). Trimming stripped 1 base from V and 2 bases from J, with 15 bases between. Per germline, CDR1 LGHNA and CDR2 YSLEER. The CDR3 covers 16 residues. CDR3 residues: CASSQGNRVPTYEQYF. The CDR3 DNA reads TGCGCCAGCAGCCAAGGGAACAGGGTCCCAACCTACGAGCAGTACTTC.

The gene calls are TRBV25-1 and TRBJ1-4; possibly TRBD1 for D (5 bases). Germline values: CDR1 MGHDK, CDR2 SYGVNS. The CDR3 has 17 amino acids. Trimming pared 1 base from V and 0 bases from J, leaving 12 bases between. In DNA, the CDR3 is TGTGCCAGCAGTGAATTGGATACAGGCGCAACTAATGAAAAACTGTTTTTT. Translated, it gives CASSELDTGATNEKLFF.

The chain carries TRBV3-1 (or the pseudogene TRBV3-2) and TRBJ1-1; 7 bases are a match to TRBD1. V trimming: 4 bases; J trimming: 1 base; junction bases outside the gene matches: 6. In germline, CDR1 is LGHDT, CDR2 YNNKEL (reference sequence). The CDR3 covers 15 residues. CDR3 coding DNA: TGTGCCAGCAGCCTAGGACAGGAGGGGAACACTGAAGCTTTCTTT. It yields the protein CASSLGQEGNTEAFF.

A note on this clone: A junction boundary mismatches the germline segment, possibly from a read error. The chain joins TRBV30 to TRBJ1-1, with D possibly TRBD1 on 5 matching bases. The CDR3 length is 13 residues. The germline CDR1 and CDR2 sequences are GTSNPN and SVGIG (reference sequence). The DNA of the CDR3 is TGCTACTCCCTGGAGGGGCGCGAGGCTGAAGCTTTCTTT. Amino acid sequence: CYSLEGREAEAFF.

At least ten counts were recorded for this clone. The chain combines TRBV20-1 with TRBJ2-3; no reliable D call. Germline CDR1 reads DFQATT; CDR2 reads SNEGSKA (reference sequence). V was cut by 0 bases and J by 7 bases, with 2 bases left in between. CDR3 length: 10 residues. The DNA for the CDR3 is TGCAGTGCTAGAGATAATACGCAGTATTTT. Translating gives CSARDNTQYF.

This sequence joins TRBV30 and TRBJ2-3; D unclear. Trimming took off 3 bases at V and 4 bases at J, with 8 bases between the two ends. The germline V gene has CDR1 GTSNPN and CDR2 SVGIG (reference sequence). The CDR3 loop spans 12 amino acids. CDR3 in amino acids: CAWSSSPDTQYF. CDR3 in DNA: TGTGCCTGGAGCAGTAGCCCAGATACGCAGTATTTT. The full variable domain, completed using reference TRBV30 and TRBJ2-3, is SQTIHQWPATLVQPVGSPLSLECTVEGTSNPNLYWYRQAAGRGLQLLFYSVGIGQISSEVPQNLSASRPQDRQFILSSKKLLLSDSGFYLCAWSSSPDTQYFGPGTRLTVL.

This clone was observed a single time. The V and J genes are TRBV7-2 and TRBJ1-6; 8 bases match TRBD1. V lost 3 bases, J lost 7 bases, and 11 bases stayed unmatched. The germline V gene encodes CDR1 SGHTA and CDR2 FQGNSA. The CDR3 spans 17 residues. The CDR3 reads CASSFLRTGILNSPLHF. Written as DNA, the CDR3 is TGTGCCAGCAGCTTCCTTCGGACAGGGATTTTAAATTCACCCCTCCACTTT.

This sequence joins TRBV29-1 and TRBJ2-1; 14 nucleotides agree with TRBD2. The trim removed 7 bases at V and 1 base at J, leaving 9 bases unmatched. The CDR3 loop spans 17 amino acids. Germline V gene lookup returns CDR1 SQVTM and CDR2 ANQGSEA. The CDR3 is CSGTGTSGGQSYNEQFF. The CDR3 DNA sequence: TGCAGCGGCACCGGGACTAGCGGGGGCCAATCCTACAATGAGCAGTTCTTC.

The chain has TRBV7-2 and TRBJ2-7, with D possibly TRBD1 on 7 matching bases. V was cut by 5 bases and J by 3 bases, with 17 bases left in between. Germline assignment: CDR1 SGHTA and CDR2 FQGNSA. CDR3 length equals 15 residues. The CDR3 loop is CASSIEAGQNYEQYF. CDR3 DNA sequence: TGTGCCAGCAGCATAGAGGCGGGACAGAACTACGAGCAGTACTTC.

V usage is TRBV18 and J usage is TRBJ1-2, with D possibly matching TRBD1 (5 bases). The CDR3 is 12 amino acids. CDR1 and CDR2 (germline): KGHSH, LQKENI. V was trimmed by 6 bases and J by 4 bases, leaving 9 bases between them. CDR3 in amino acids: CASSTGGYGYTF. The CDR3 DNA follows: TGTGCCAGCTCTACGGGGGGCTATGGCTACACCTTC. Variable domain in full (rest from reference TRBV18 and TRBJ1-2): NAGVMQNPRHLVRRRGQEARLRCSPMKGHSHVYWYRQLPEEGLKFMVYLQKENIIDESGMPKERFSAEFPKEGPSILRIQQVVRGDSAAYFCASSTGGYGYTFGSGTRLTVV.

This sequence joins TRBV7-2 and TRBJ1-6; D is perhaps TRBD1 (5 bases). The CDR3 runs 15 residues. Germline CDR1 and CDR2: SGHTA and FQGNSA. Trimming pared 5 bases from V and 5 bases from J, leaving 13 bases between. The CDR3 protein is CASSLRQGNNSPLHF. The CDR3 bases are TGTGCCAGCAGCCTACGTCAGGGTAATAATTCACCCCTCCACTTT.

The chain has TRBV7-3 and TRBJ2-2; 8 positions agree with TRBD2. Per the germline V gene, CDR1 is SGHTA and CDR2 is FQGTGA. CDR3 length: 15 residues. Trimming removed 6 bases from V and 3 bases from J; junction bases left unmatched: 6. The CDR3, as DNA: TGTGCCAGCAGGACCGGGGGGGCCGACACCGGGGAGCTGTTTTTT. Amino acids: CASRTGGADTGELFF.